This T cell receptor (beta chain) stems from a study of CD8 T cells in ankylosing spondylitis. Study findings and constraints: Ankylosing spondylitis blood seemed to carry a telltale TCR beta motif made of seven or eight highly homologous variants.

The CDR3 runs 15 residues. V dropped 0 bases and J dropped 2; count of bases not matched to a gene: 4. The germline V gene encodes CDR1 SGHNT and CDR2 YYREEE (reference sequence). This clonotype has more than one count but fewer than ten. The antigen remains unidentified. A quantitative 5'-RACE method, one with molecular barcodes, was used to make TCR beta libraries. TCRdb reprocessed the 5' RACE reads with MiXCR, giving one entry per CDR3 protein. The sample records approximately 250,000 distinct CDR3 sequences, over 9.5% being singletons. The receptor was derived from a male donor with ankylosing spondylitis or in good health (not recorded which). The chain joins TRBV5-4 to TRBJ2-5; 7 bases match TRBD1. Sequenced: blood, either unsorted or a sorted T cell fraction (not recorded which). The CDR3 is CASSLGQGVQETQYF. In DNA, the CDR3 is TGTGCCAGCAGCTTGGGTCAGGGGGTTCAAGAGACCCAGTACTTC.